These T cell receptor beta chains were read from a single sample in a study of T cell responses to AZD1222 COVID-19 vaccine. Sequencing was performed with immunoSEQ multiplex PCR; in TCRdb, only in-frame clones are kept and a portion is missing. The sample carries roughly 170,000 clones, 90% to 95% recorded once. Sequencing used peripheral blood, obtained on day 0 of AZD1222 vaccination. These receptors came from an adult in good health. Both conserved end residues are part of each CDR3. D genes are given only for firm matches. Some rows have no size entry. The others give once, few or many, or a class for an expanded clone.

DNA: TGTGCCAGCAGTGCCGGGACAGTCTCTGGAAACACCATATATTTT; CDR3: CASSAGTVSGNTIYF; D: TRBD1; V: TRBV6-6; J: TRBJ1-3; size: NA
DNA: TGTGCCAGCAGTGACACGGGGGGGGCCATCGATGAGCAGTTCTTC; CDR3: CASSDTGGAIDEQFF; D: TRBD2; V: TRBV6-4; J: TRBJ2-1; size: NA
DNA: TGCGCCAGCAGCCAAGAGGCCCTTTCCAAGCCCCAGCATTTT; CDR3: CASSQEALSKPQHF; D: NA; V: TRBV4-1; J: TRBJ1-5; size: NA
DNA: TGTGCCAGCACCCAGGGACAGGGGAGCATTCAGTACTTC; CDR3: CASTQGQGSIQYF; D: TRBD1; V: TRBV12-3/TRBV12-4; J: TRBJ2-4; size: NA
DNA: TGTGCCAGCAGTTCCCAGGGACCCAATCAGCCCCAGCATTTT; CDR3: CASSSQGPNQPQHF; D: NA; V: TRBV28; J: TRBJ1-5; size: NA
DNA: TGTGCCAGCAGCTACCGACGGGCAGTTGATCCTATCTATGGCTACACCTTC; CDR3: CASSYRRAVDPIYGYTF; D: NA; V: TRBV3-1/TRBV3-2; J: TRBJ1-2; size: NA
DNA: TGTGCCAGCAGTTTGGGGGGGGGAAACAATGAGCAGTTCTTC; CDR3: CASSLGGGNNEQFF; D: TRBD2; V: TRBV6-5; J: TRBJ2-1; size: NA
DNA: TGTGCCACCACCGGCGGAAGTGACGGGGAGCTGTTTTTT; CDR3: CATTGGSDGELFF; D: NA; V: TRBV24-1; J: TRBJ2-2; size: NA
DNA: TGCGCCAGCAGCCAAGGTGTCACGAACACTGAAGCTTTCTTT; CDR3: CASSQGVTNTEAFF; D: NA; V: TRBV4-3; J: TRBJ1-1; size: NA
DNA: TGTGCCAGCAGTTCCAAGAAGACTAGCGGGACGACCTACGAGCAGTACTTC; CDR3: CASSSKKTSGTTYEQYF; D: TRBD2; V: TRBV28; J: TRBJ2-7; size: NA
DNA: TGTGCCAGCAGTGTGAGACAGAACACTGAAGCTTTCTTT; CDR3: CASSVRQNTEAFF; D: NA; V: TRBV28; J: TRBJ1-1; size: NA
DNA: TGTGCCAGCAGCGGAGAGAAACTAGCGGGGGGTTACAATGAGCAGTTCTTC; CDR3: CASSGEKLAGGYNEQFF; D: TRBD2; V: TRBV9; J: TRBJ2-1; size: few
DNA: TGCGCCAGCACCCAAGTAGGGAGATCCTACGAGCAGTACTTC; CDR3: CASTQVGRSYEQYF; D: NA; V: TRBV10-2; J: TRBJ2-7; size: NA
DNA: TGTGCCAGCAGCTTATTGAGGCGGGATACGAACACTGAAGCTTTCTTT; CDR3: CASSLLRRDTNTEAFF; D: NA; V: TRBV7-8; J: TRBJ1-1; size: NA
DNA: TGTGCCAGCAGTTCAAATTCAGCCAGGAACCGACAGCCCCAGCATTTT; CDR3: CASSSNSARNRQPQHF; D: NA; V: TRBV27; J: TRBJ1-5; size: NA
DNA: TGTGCCAGCAGGAGCCCCAGGGGGACTGAAGCTTTCTTT; CDR3: CASRSPRGTEAFF; D: TRBD1; V: TRBV27; J: TRBJ1-1; size: NA
DNA: TGCGCCAGCAGTAACCTCTACGAGCAGTACTTC; CDR3: CASSNLYEQYF; D: NA; V: TRBV10-1; J: TRBJ2-7; size: NA
DNA: TGTGCCAGCAGTGATTACACTGAAGCTTTCTTT; CDR3: CASSDYTEAFF; D: NA; V: TRBV2; J: TRBJ1-1; size: NA
DNA: TGTGCCAGCAGCGTTACAGGGGATGATGAAGCTTTCTTT; CDR3: CASSVTGDDEAFF; D: TRBD1; V: TRBV7-6; J: TRBJ1-1; size: NA
DNA: TGTGCCAGCAGCTCCGGACTAGATCCCAATGAGCAGTTCTTC; CDR3: CASSSGLDPNEQFF; D: TRBD2; V: TRBV7-8; J: TRBJ2-1; size: once
DNA: TGCGCCAGCAGCCGTAATAACCCAATGATTAACACTGAAGCTTTCTTT; CDR3: CASSRNNPMINTEAFF; D: NA; V: TRBV5-1; J: TRBJ1-1; size: NA
DNA: TGTGCCAGCAGCACCCGGATCGTGGGGGGGCGTGTAGATACGCAGTATTTT; CDR3: CASSTRIVGGRVDTQYF; D: NA; V: TRBV9; J: TRBJ2-3; size: NA
DNA: TGTGCCAGCATCTATCGGGGGCTGGATTCACCCCTCCACTTT; CDR3: CASIYRGLDSPLHF; D: NA; V: TRBV27; J: TRBJ1-6; size: NA
DNA: TGTGCCAGCAGTACAAAACCGAACACTGAAGCTTTCTTT; CDR3: CASSTKPNTEAFF; D: NA; V: TRBV27; J: TRBJ1-1; size: NA
DNA: TGTGCCTTTTCCCGGCAGGCCAGTGCCACTGAAGCTTTCTTT; CDR3: CAFSRQASATEAFF; D: NA; V: TRBV30; J: TRBJ1-1; size: NA
DNA: TGTGCCAGCCGGCCGGGACAGGGCTATCCATCACCCCTCCACTTT; CDR3: CASRPGQGYPSPLHF; D: TRBD1; V: TRBV28; J: TRBJ1-6; size: NA
DNA: TGTGCCAGCAGCCGAGCCGGGGAGCTGTTTTTT; CDR3: CASSRAGELFF; D: NA; V: TRBV28; J: TRBJ2-2; size: NA
DNA: TGTGCCAGCAGCCTAATTCGGGGGACTAGCTTACATACGCAGTATTTT; CDR3: CASSLIRGTSLHTQYF; D: TRBD2; V: TRBV5-6; J: TRBJ2-3; size: once
DNA: TGTGCCAGCAGCTCCCTATATGGGGACTATGGCTACACCTTC; CDR3: CASSSLYGDYGYTF; D: NA; V: TRBV7-2; J: TRBJ1-2; size: NA
DNA: TGTGCCAGCAGCACATACACTAACACTGAAGCTTTCTTT; CDR3: CASSTYTNTEAFF; D: NA; V: TRBV2; J: TRBJ1-1; size: NA
DNA: TGTGCCTGGACCCAGGGTCGGGATTCACCCCTCCACTTT; CDR3: CAWTQGRDSPLHF; D: NA; V: TRBV30; J: TRBJ1-6; size: NA
DNA: TGCGCCAGCAGCCAAGAACGCACAGGGAGCCGGAATGAGCAGTTCTTC; CDR3: CASSQERTGSRNEQFF; D: NA; V: TRBV4-1; J: TRBJ2-1; size: NA
DNA: TGCGCCAGCAGGGGAGGACAGGGAGTCCAAGAGACCCAGTACTTC; CDR3: CASRGGQGVQETQYF; D: TRBD1; V: TRBV5-1; J: TRBJ2-5; size: NA
DNA: TGTGCCAGCAGCTTAATGTTAGAGGGCGCGAGATTTGAAGCTTTCTTT; CDR3: CASSLMLEGARFEAFF; D: NA; V: TRBV5-6; J: TRBJ1-1; size: NA
DNA: TGTGCCAGCAGCCAGGGGGGAAACGAGCAGTACTTC; CDR3: CASSQGGNEQYF; D: NA; V: TRBV27; J: TRBJ2-7; size: NA
DNA: TGTGCCAGTAGTACAACGGACAGGGGGTCTGAAGCTTTCTTT; CDR3: CASSTTDRGSEAFF; D: TRBD1; V: TRBV19; J: TRBJ1-1; size: NA
DNA: TGTGCCAGTAGTACAACAGGGAACTATGGCTACACCTTC; CDR3: CASSTTGNYGYTF; D: NA; V: TRBV19; J: TRBJ1-2; size: NA
DNA: TGTGCCAGCAGTGCTCCGGGACAGGGCCTGGGGGCTGAAGCTTTCTTT; CDR3: CASSAPGQGLGAEAFF; D: TRBD1; V: TRBV28; J: TRBJ1-1; size: NA
DNA: TGTGCCAGTAGTCCAAGACTAGCGGGAGTTACCAATGAGCAGTTCTTC; CDR3: CASSPRLAGVTNEQFF; D: TRBD2; V: TRBV19; J: TRBJ2-1; size: NA
DNA: TGTGCCAGCAGTTCGTGGGATCAGCCCCAGCATTTT; CDR3: CASSSWDQPQHF; D: NA; V: TRBV12-3/TRBV12-4; J: TRBJ1-5; size: NA